The clone carrying this T cell receptor beta chain appeared once. A single record per CDR3 protein comes from TCRdb applying MiXCR to the PCR reads. The sample has under 13,000 distinct CDR3 sequences; 50% to 65% are singletons. This specimen comes from a study of CD4 and CD8 cells across lung adenocarcinoma regions. The CDR3 is 14 residues long. Germline CDR1 SGHDN, CDR2 FVKESK. V was clipped by 1 base and J by 6 bases, with 10 bases between them. This rearrangement joins TRBV14 to TRBJ2-1; D gene uncertain. The specimen sequenced was CD4+ T cells from the center of a lung tumor. The receptor comes from a male donor with lung adenocarcinoma. The CD4 and CD8 labels of this study may be unreliable. The CDR3 sequence is CASSQVSPPNEQFF. Written as DNA, the CDR3 is TGTGCCAGCAGCCAAGTTTCACCCCCCAATGAGCAGTTCTTC.